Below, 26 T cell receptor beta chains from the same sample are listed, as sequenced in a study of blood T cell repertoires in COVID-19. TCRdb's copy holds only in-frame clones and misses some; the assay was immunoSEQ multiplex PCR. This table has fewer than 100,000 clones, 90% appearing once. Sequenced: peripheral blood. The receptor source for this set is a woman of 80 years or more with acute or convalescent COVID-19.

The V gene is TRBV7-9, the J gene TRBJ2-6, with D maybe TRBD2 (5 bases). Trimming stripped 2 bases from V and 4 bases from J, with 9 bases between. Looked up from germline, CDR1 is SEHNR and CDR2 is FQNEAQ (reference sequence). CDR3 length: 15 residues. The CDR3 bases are TGTGCCAGCAGCTTAAGAGGGCGCGGGGCCAACGTCCTGACTTTC. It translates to CASSLRGRGANVLTF. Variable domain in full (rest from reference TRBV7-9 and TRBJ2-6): DTGVSQNPRHKITKRGQNVTFRCDPISEHNRLYWYRQTLGQGPEFLTYFQNEAQLEKSRLLSDRFSAERPKGSFSTLEIQRTEQGDSAMYLCASSLRGRGANVLTFGAGSRLTVL.

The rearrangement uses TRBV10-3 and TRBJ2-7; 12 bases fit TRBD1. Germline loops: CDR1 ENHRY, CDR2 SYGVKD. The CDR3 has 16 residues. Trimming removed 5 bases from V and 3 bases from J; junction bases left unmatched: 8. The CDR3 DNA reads TGTGCCATCAGTTCTCCGGGACAGGGGGCTGGCTACGAGCAGTACTTC. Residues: CAISSPGQGAGYEQYF.

CDR3 sequence reads: CASSPRAGGRETQYF. The CDR3 coding sequence is TGTGCCAGCAGCCCTCGAGCGGGGGGACGGGAGACCCAGTACTTC. V and J are TRBV7-6 and TRBJ2-5; TRBD2 matches at 9 bases. V gave up 5 bases and J gave up 5 bases; unmatched junction bases: 9. CDR1 and CDR2 from the germline V gene are SGHVS and FNYEAQ. CDR3 length: 15 amino acids.

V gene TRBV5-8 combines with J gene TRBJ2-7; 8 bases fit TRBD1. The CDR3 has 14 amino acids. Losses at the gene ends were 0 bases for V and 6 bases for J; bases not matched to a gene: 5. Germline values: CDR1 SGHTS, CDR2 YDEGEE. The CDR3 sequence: CASSLVQGASEQYF. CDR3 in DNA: TGTGCCAGCAGCTTGGTGCAGGGGGCGTCCGAGCAGTACTTC.

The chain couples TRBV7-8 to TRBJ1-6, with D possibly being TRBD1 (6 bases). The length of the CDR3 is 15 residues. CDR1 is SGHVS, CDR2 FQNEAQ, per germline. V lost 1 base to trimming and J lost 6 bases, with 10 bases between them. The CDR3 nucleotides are TGTGCCAGCAGCTTAGGGACAGCCAGTAATTCACCCCTCCACTTT. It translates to CASSLGTASNSPLHF.

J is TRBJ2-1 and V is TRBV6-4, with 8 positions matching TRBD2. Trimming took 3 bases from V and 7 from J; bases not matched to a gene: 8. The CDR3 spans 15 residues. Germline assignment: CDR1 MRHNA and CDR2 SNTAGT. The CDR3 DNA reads TGTGCCAGCAGTGAGCCCGGGGGGGCGGGGAATGAGCAGTTCTTC. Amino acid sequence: CASSEPGGAGNEQFF.

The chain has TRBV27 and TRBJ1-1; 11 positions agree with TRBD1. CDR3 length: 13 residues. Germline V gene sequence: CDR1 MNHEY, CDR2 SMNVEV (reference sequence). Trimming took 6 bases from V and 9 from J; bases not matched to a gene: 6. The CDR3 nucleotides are TGTGCCAGCAGCGGACAGGGGGCGGGCAAAGCTTTCTTT. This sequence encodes CASSGQGAGKAFF.

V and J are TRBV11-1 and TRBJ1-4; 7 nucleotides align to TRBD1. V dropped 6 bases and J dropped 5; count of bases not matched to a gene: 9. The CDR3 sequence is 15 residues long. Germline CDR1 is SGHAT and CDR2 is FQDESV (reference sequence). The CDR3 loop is CASRPSQGRNEKLFF. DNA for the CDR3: TGTGCCAGCAGACCTTCACAGGGGAGGAATGAAAAACTGTTTTTT. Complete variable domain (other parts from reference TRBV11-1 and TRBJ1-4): EAEVAQSPRYKITEKSQAVAFWCDPISGHATLYWYRQILGQGPELLVQFQDESVVDDSQLPKDRFSAERLKGVDSTLKIQPAELGDSAMYLCASRPSQGRNEKLFFGSGTQLSVL.

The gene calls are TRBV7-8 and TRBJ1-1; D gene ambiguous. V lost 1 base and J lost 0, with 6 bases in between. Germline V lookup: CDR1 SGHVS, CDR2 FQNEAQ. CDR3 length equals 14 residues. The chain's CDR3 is CASSLELMNTEAFF. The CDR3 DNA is TGTGCCAGCAGCTTAGAACTCATGAACACTGAAGCTTTCTTT.

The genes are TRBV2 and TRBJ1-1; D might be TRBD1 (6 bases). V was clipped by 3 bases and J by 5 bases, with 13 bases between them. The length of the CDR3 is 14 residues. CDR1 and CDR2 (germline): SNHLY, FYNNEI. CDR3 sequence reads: CASSDQGPRTEAFF. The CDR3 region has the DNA TGTGCCAGCAGTGATCAGGGGCCTAGAACTGAAGCTTTCTTT.

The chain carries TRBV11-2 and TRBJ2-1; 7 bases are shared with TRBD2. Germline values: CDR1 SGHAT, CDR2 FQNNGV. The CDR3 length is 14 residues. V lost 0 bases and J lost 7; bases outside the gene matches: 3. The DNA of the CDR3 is TGTGCCAGCAGCTTAGAGATAGCGGGTAATGAGCAGTTCTTC. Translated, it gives CASSLEIAGNEQFF. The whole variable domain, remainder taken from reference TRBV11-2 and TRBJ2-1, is EAGVAQSPRYKIIEKRQSVAFWCNPISGHATLYWYQQILGQGPKLLIQFQNNGVVDDSQLPKDRFSAERLKGVDSTLKIQPAKLEDSAVYLCASSLEIAGNEQFFGPGTRLTVL.

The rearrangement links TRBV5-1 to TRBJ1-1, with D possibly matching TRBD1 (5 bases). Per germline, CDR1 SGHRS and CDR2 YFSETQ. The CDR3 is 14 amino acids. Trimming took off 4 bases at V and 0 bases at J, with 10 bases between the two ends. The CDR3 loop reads CASSNSQVNTEAFF. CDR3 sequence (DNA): TGCGCCAGCAGCAACTCACAGGTGAACACTGAAGCTTTCTTT.

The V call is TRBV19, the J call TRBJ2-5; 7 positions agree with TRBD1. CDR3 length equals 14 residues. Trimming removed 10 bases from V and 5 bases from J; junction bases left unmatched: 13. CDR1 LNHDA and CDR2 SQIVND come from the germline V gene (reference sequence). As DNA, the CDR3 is TGTGCCAACCCCCCTGTGGACAGGTCGGAGACCCAGTACTTC. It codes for CANPPVDRSETQYF. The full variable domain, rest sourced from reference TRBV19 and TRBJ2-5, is DGGITQSPKYLFRKEGQNVTLSCEQNLNHDAMYWYRQDPGQGLRLIYYSQIVNDFQKGDIAEGYSVSREKKESFPLTVTSAQKNPTAFYLCANPPVDRSETQYFGPGTRLLVL.

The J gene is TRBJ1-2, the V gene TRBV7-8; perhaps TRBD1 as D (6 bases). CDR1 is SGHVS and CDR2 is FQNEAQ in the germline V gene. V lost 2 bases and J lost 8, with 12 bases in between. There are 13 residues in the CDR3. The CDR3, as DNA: TGTGCCAGCAGCTTAATTTCTGGGGGCGGCTACACCTTC. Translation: CASSLISGGGYTF.

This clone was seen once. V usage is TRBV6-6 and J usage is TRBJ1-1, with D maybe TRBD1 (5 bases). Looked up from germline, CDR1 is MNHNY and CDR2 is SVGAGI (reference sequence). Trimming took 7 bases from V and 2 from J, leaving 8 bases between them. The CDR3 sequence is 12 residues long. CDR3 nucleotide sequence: TGTGCCAGCATTAGGGGTAACACTGAAGCTTTCTTT. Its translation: CASIRGNTEAFF.

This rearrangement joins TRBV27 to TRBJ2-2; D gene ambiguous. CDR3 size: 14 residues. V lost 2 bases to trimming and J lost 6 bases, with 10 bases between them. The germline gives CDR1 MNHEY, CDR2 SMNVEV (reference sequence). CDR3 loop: CASSLQATPGELFF. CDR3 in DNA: TGTGCCAGCAGTTTACAGGCGACCCCCGGGGAGCTGTTTTTT.

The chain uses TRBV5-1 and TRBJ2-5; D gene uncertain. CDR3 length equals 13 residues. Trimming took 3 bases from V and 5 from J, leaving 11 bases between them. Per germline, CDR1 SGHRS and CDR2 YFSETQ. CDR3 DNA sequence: TGCGCCAGCAGCTCAGGTAGTACGGAGACCCAGTACTTC. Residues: CASSSGSTETQYF.

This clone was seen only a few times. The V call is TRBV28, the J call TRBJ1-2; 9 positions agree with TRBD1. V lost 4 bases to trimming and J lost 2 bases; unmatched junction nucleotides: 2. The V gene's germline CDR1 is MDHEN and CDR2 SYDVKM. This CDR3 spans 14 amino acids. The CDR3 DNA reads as TGTGCCAGCAGTTCCACAGGGGGCAACTATGGCTACACCTTC. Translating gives CASSSTGGNYGYTF.

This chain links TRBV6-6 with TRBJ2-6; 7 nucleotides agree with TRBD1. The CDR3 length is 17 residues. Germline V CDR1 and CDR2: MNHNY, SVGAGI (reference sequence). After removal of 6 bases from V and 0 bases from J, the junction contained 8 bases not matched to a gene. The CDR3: CASRRGDRLSGANVLTF. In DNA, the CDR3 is TGTGCCAGCAGACGAGGGGACAGACTCTCTGGGGCCAACGTCCTGACTTTC.

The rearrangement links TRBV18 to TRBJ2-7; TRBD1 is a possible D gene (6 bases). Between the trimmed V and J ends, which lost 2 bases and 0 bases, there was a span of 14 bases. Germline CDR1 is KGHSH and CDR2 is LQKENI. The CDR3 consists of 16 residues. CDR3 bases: TGTGCCAGCTCACCATCACAGGGTCCGCCCTCCTACGAGCAGTACTTC. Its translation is CASSPSQGPPSYEQYF.

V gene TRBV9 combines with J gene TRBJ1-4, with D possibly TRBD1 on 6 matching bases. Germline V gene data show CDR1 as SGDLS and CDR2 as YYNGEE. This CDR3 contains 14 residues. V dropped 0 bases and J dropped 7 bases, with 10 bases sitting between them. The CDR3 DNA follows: TGTGCCAGCAGCGTAGCAACAGGGACTGAAAAACTGTTTTTT. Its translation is CASSVATGTEKLFF.

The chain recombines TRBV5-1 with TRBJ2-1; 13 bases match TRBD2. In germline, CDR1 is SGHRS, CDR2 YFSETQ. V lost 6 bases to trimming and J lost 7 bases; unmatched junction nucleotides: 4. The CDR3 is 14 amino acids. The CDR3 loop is CASTPGLAGNEQFF. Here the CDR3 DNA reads TGCGCCAGCACACCGGGACTAGCGGGAAATGAGCAGTTCTTC. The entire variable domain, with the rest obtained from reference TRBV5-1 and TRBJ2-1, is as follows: KAGVTQTPRYLIKTRGQQVTLSCSPISGHRSVSWYQQTPGQGLQFLFEYFSETQRNKGNFPGRFSGRQFSNSRSEMNVSTLELGDSALYLCASTPGLAGNEQFFGPGTRLTVL.

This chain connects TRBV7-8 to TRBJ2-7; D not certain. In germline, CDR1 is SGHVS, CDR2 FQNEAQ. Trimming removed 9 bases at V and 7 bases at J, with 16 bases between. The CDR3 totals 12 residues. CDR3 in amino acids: CASATSYGEQYF. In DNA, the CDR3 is TGTGCCAGTGCTACTTCCTACGGGGAGCAGTACTTC.

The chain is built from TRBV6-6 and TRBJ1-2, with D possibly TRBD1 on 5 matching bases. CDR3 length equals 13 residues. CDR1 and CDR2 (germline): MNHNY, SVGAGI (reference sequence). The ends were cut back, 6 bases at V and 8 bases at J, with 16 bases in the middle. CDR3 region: CASRRGEGLGYTF. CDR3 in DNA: TGTGCCAGCAGGCGGGGGGAGGGCTTGGGCTACACCTTC.

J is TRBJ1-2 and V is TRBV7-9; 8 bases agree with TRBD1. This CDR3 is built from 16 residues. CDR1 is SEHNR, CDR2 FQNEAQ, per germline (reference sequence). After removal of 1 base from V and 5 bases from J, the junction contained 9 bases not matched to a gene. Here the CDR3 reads CASSLGPGQDVYGYTF. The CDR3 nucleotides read TGTGCCAGCAGCTTAGGTCCGGGACAGGACGTTTATGGCTACACCTTC.

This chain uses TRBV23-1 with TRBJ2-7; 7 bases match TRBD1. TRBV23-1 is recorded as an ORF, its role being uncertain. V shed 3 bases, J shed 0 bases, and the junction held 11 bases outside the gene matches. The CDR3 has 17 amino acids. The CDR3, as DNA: TGCGCCAGCAGTCACCTACCGGGACAGCATAGCTCCTACGAGCAGTACTTC. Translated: CASSHLPGQHSSYEQYF.